The rows below give T cell receptor beta chains drawn from one sample of a study of OX40 agonist ivuxolimab in advanced cancers. TCRdb keeps only in-frame clones here, not all; method: immunoSEQ multiplex PCR. The profile shows 7,000 to 9,500 clones, 66% of them singletons. The material sequenced was CD4+ or CD8+ T cells sorted from blood, taken in a trial of the OX40 agonist ivuxolimab. These receptors originate from an adult with an advanced solid tumor such as melanoma, head and neck, liver or kidney cancer. The CDR3 runs from the conserved cysteine through the conserved F or W. Fields, in order: clone size, V gene, D gene, J gene, CDR3 protein, CDR3 DNA. The D gene is left open where the match is weak. A clone size is listed for some rows: how often the clone was seen (once, few, many), or a class if it is expanded.

size: once; V: TRBV19; D: -; J: TRBJ2-7; CDR3: CASSMLPGAEQYF; DNA: TGTGCCAGTAGTATGCTTCCAGGGGCCGAGCAGTACTTC
size: few; V: TRBV19; D: -; J: TRBJ1-1; CDR3: CASSWSPNTEAFF; DNA: TGTGCCAGTAGCTGGTCCCCGAACACTGAAGCTTTCTTT
size: -; V: TRBV6-5; D: TRBD1; J: TRBJ1-4; CDR3: CASSEGQGAEKLFF; DNA: TGTGCCAGCAGTGAAGGACAGGGGGCTGAAAAACTGTTTTTT
size: -; V: TRBV7-8; D: TRBD2; J: TRBJ2-1; CDR3: CASSPGTSVFEQFF; DNA: TGTGCCAGCAGCCCCGGGACTAGCGTTTTTGAGCAGTTCTTC
size: -; V: TRBV4-1; D: TRBD2; J: TRBJ2-5; CDR3: CASSQDSAGGLGEQYF; DNA: TGTGCCAGCAGCCAAGATTCCGCGGGGGGACTGGGAGAGCAGTACTTC
size: -; V: TRBV27; D: -; J: TRBJ2-1; CDR3: CASSFLGNEQFF; DNA: TGTGCCAGCAGTTTTTTGGGAAATGAGCAGTTCTTC
size: once; V: TRBV6-4; D: -; J: TRBJ2-1; CDR3: CASSDRTNNEQFF; DNA: TGTGCCAGCAGTGATAGGACTAACAATGAGCAGTTCTTC
size: few; V: TRBV5-1; D: -; J: TRBJ2-1; CDR3: CASRFLEDEQFF; DNA: TGCGCCAGCAGGTTCCTAGAGGATGAGCAGTTCTTC
size: -; V: TRBV10-3; D: -; J: TRBJ1-1; CDR3: CAISGGRLAEAFF; DNA: TGTGCCATCAGTGGGGGACGGTTAGCTGAAGCTTTCTTT
size: -; V: TRBV6-5; D: -; J: TRBJ2-7; CDR3: CASSLGEGLSYEQYF; DNA: TGTGCCAGCAGTCTCGGGGAAGGCTTGTCCTACGAGCAGTACTTC
size: once; V: TRBV19; D: -; J: TRBJ2-7; CDR3: CASSDRKTTYEQYF; DNA: TGTGCCAGTAGTGACAGAAAGACAACCTACGAGCAGTACTTC
size: -; V: TRBV6-1; D: -; J: TRBJ2-5; CDR3: CASSEFGQTRETQYF; DNA: TGTGCCAGCAGTGAATTTGGGCAGACTCGGGAGACCCAGTACTTC
size: -; V: TRBV13; D: -; J: TRBJ1-3; CDR3: CASSLLRNTIYF; DNA: TGTGCCAGCAGCCTATTAAGAAACACCATATATTTT
size: few; V: TRBV7-9; D: -; J: TRBJ1-5; CDR3: CASSPRGGGNQPQHF; DNA: TGTGCCAGCAGTCCCCGGGGAGGTGGGAATCAGCCCCAGCATTTT
size: -; V: TRBV28; D: TRBD2; J: TRBJ2-7; CDR3: CASSATSGYEQYF; DNA: TGTGCCAGCAGTGCGACTAGCGGTTACGAGCAGTACTTC
size: -; V: TRBV6-5; D: -; J: TRBJ2-7; CDR3: CASTAGTTPFEQYF; DNA: TGTGCCAGCACCGCCGGGACAACTCCTTTCGAGCAGTACTTC
size: -; V: TRBV15; D: TRBD1; J: TRBJ1-5; CDR3: CATSRVPAGGDQPQHF; DNA: TGTGCCACCAGCAGAGTCCCGGCAGGGGGCGACCAGCCCCAGCATTTT
size: -; V: TRBV10-3; D: TRBD2; J: TRBJ2-1; CDR3: CAIGAGGEQFF; DNA: TGTGCGATCGGTGCGGGAGGAGAGCAGTTCTTC
size: few; V: TRBV18; D: TRBD1; J: TRBJ1-1; CDR3: CASSLQGSYTEAFF; DNA: TGTGCCAGCTCACTACAGGGGAGCTACACTGAAGCTTTCTTT
size: few; V: TRBV30; D: TRBD2; J: TRBJ2-1; CDR3: CAWSVLAGGYNEQFF; DNA: TGTGCCTGGAGTGTCCTAGCGGGAGGGTACAATGAGCAGTTCTTC
size: -; V: TRBV27; D: -; J: TRBJ2-1; CDR3: CASSLSGSTYNEQFF; DNA: TGTGCCAGCAGTTTATCGGGGTCGACCTACAATGAGCAGTTCTTC
size: -; V: TRBV21-1; D: -; J: TRBJ2-6; CDR3: CASSSTGSTGDSSGANVLTF; DNA: TGTGCCAGCAGCTCCACGGGGTCGACAGGTGATAGCTCTGGGGCCAACGTCCTGACTTTC
size: medium-sized; V: TRBV7-6; D: TRBD2; J: TRBJ2-1; CDR3: CASRGEGPNEQFF; DNA: TGTGCCAGCAGGGGGGAGGGCCCAAATGAGCAGTTCTTC
size: -; V: TRBV7-2; D: -; J: TRBJ2-7; CDR3: CASSPGVSYEQYF; DNA: TGTGCCAGCAGCCCTGGGGTTTCCTACGAGCAGTACTTC
size: hyperexpanded; V: TRBV4-2; D: TRBD2; J: TRBJ2-7; CDR3: CASSQDSAGGLGEQYF; DNA: TGTGCCAGCAGCCAAGATTCCGCGGGGGGACTGGGAGAGCAGTACTTC